This T cell receptor (beta chain) was documented in a study of cytomegalovirus exposure and HLA in healthy donors. The PCR ran on 60 Vbeta and 13 Jbeta primers. Per the authors' pipeline: Approximately 87 million unique TCR beta chains, 10 million to 14 million shared, were counted in a later analysis. Some clones are missing from TCRdb's copy, which holds only in-frame ones; the method was immunoSEQ multiplex PCR. The D gene and trimming were derived from the DNA, and the V and J assignments and clone size from that table. The sample lists a few hundred thousand clones, nearly 80% occurring once. Broader study findings: In a later analysis, common viral pathogens appeared linked to several of the most significant clusters. Roughly uniform sequencing depth across donors was assumed, possibly incorrectly.

As concerns this clone: The antigen is undetermined.

Trimming took 7 bases from V and 0 from J, leaving 6 bases between them. CDR1 and CDR2 from the germline V gene are LGHNT and FRNRAP. The CDR3 is 12 amino acids. The chain is built from TRBV12-5 and TRBJ1-1; D is uncertain. The sample comprised PBMCs. This TCR was recovered from a man younger than 35 in good health and CMV-seronegative. This chain's CDR3 is CASVSMNTEAFF. The CDR3 DNA reads as TGTGCTAGTGTTAGCATGAACACTGAAGCTTTCTTT. The full variable domain, rest sourced from reference TRBV12-5 and TRBJ1-1, is DARVTQTPRHKVTEMGQEVTMRCQPILGHNTVFWYRQTMMQGLELLAYFRNRAPLDDSGMPKDRFSAEMPDATLATLKIQPSEPRDSAVYFCASVSMNTEAFFGQGTRLTVV.